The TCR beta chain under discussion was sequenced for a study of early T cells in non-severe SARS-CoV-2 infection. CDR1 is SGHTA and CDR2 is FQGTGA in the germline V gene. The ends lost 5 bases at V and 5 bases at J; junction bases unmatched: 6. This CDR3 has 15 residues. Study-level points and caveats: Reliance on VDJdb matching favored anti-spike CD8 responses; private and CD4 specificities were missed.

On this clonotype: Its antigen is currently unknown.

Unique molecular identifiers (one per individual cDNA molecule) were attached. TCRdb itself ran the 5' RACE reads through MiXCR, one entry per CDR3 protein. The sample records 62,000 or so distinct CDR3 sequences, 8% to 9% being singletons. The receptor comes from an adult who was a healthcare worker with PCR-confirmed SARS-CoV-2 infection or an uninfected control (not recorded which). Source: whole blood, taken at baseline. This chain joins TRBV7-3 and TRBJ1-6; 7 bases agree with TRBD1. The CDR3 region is CASSLQGQHNSPLHF. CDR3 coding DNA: TGTGCCAGCAGCCTACAGGGGCAGCATAATTCACCCCTCCACTTT.